The rows below give T cell receptor beta chains drawn from one sample of a study of blood T cell repertoires in COVID-19. Data came from immunoSEQ multiplex PCR; TCRdb stores just in-frame clones and leaves some out. Altogether about 310,000 clones are present, around 86% being singletons, with the ten largest covering 1%. The sample was peripheral blood. These TCRs come from a man aged 45-65 years with active or convalescent COVID-19. Both conserved end residues are part of each CDR3. D genes are given only for firm matches.

v_gene	len	j_gene	d_gene	CDR3aa	CDR3nt
TRBV30	12	TRBJ2-2	.	CAWASATGELFF	TGTGCCTGGGCCAGCGCGACCGGGGAGCTGTTTTTT
TRBV5-1	15	TRBJ2-5	.	CASSLAPPGQETQYF	TGCGCCAGCAGCTTGGCCCCGCCAGGGCAAGAGACCCAGTACTTC
TRBV11-2	15	TRBJ2-7	.	CASSHAPDRTYEQYF	TGTGCCAGCAGCCACGCCCCGGACAGAACTTACGAGCAGTACTTC
TRBV9	15	TRBJ1-2	.	CASSVAPGSAYGYTF	TGTGCCAGCAGCGTAGCCCCGGGTTCGGCCTATGGCTACACCTTC
TRBV10-3	16	TRBJ2-2	.	CAISGGVGSNTGELFF	TGTGCCATCAGTGGGGGGGTCGGATCGAACACCGGGGAGCTGTTTTTT
TRBV3-1/TRBV3-2	14	TRBJ2-6	.	CASTSSSGANVLTF	TGTGCCAGCACATCCAGCTCTGGGGCCAACGTCCTGACTTTC
TRBV6-6	13	TRBJ2-7	TRBD1	CASSFGTDYEQYF	TGTGCCAGCAGCTTTGGGACAGACTACGAGCAGTACTTC
TRBV7-2	16	TRBJ2-3	.	CASSLGPRGNTDTQYF	TGTGCCAGCAGCTTAGGGCCCAGGGGAAACACAGATACGCAGTATTTT
TRBV3-1/TRBV3-2	15	TRBJ2-1	TRBD1	CASSHTGGPYNEQFF	TGTGCCAGCAGCCATACAGGGGGACCTTACAATGAGCAGTTCTTC
TRBV6-1	18	TRBJ1-1	.	CASSGGPGPGRENTEAFF	TGTGCCAGCAGTGGTGGCCCCGGCCCGGGCAGGGAGAACACTGAAGCTTTCTTT
TRBV5-1	15	TRBJ2-3	.	CASSLVGGSTDTQYF	TGCGCCAGCAGCTTGGTGGGGGGAAGCACAGATACGCAGTATTTT
TRBV27	14	TRBJ2-1	.	CASSFPSQRNEQFF	TGTGCCAGCAGTTTCCCCAGCCAGAGGAATGAGCAGTTCTTC
TRBV7-8	17	TRBJ2-7	.	CASSLPPLGRLVYEQYF	TGTGCCAGCAGCTTACCGCCCTTAGGGAGGCTGGTCTACGAGCAGTACTTC
TRBV11-2	18	TRBJ2-4	TRBD2	CASSLTQLAGEAKNIQYF	TGTGCCAGCAGCTTAACCCAACTAGCGGGAGAAGCCAAAAACATTCAGTACTTC
TRBV19	14	TRBJ2-5	TRBD2	CASSISLAGTTQYF	TGTGCCAGTAGTATTAGCCTAGCGGGCACCACCCAGTACTTC
TRBV6-1	14	TRBJ2-7	.	CASSEIASLYEQYF	TGTGCCAGCAGTGAAATAGCGTCACTCTACGAGCAGTACTTC
TRBV1	12	TRBJ2-5	.	CTSSQDRETQYF	TGCACCAGCAGCCAAGATCGGGAGACCCAGTACTTC